A selection of T cell receptor beta chains follows, all from one sample in a study of blood T cell repertoires in COVID-19. Clones were read by immunoSEQ multiplex PCR, and TCRdb kept only the in-frame ones, dropping some. The sample has around 260,000 clones, about 87% seen once. The sequenced material came from peripheral blood. These receptors were collected from a woman aged 55-69 years with COVID-19, enrolled during active disease. The CDR3 runs from the conserved cysteine through the conserved F or W. The order of the fields is V gene, D gene, J gene, clone size, CDR3 DNA, CDR3 protein. A D gene is named only where the DNA matches it firmly. Not every row has a clone size; where given, it reads once, few, many or a size class.

TRBV18	NA	TRBJ1-1	once	TGTGCCAGCTCACGGGGCTCGGGCAGGGGTGTTGCTGAAGCTTTCTTT	CASSRGSGRGVAEAFF
TRBV7-9	TRBD1	TRBJ1-1	NA	TGTGCCAGCAGCTTAGCTGGGACAGGGGATAGCGCTTTCTTT	CASSLAGTGDSAFF
TRBV5-1	TRBD2	TRBJ2-1	NA	TGCGCCAGCAGCCAGGGACTAGCGGGAGGTGGTGAGCAGTTCTTC	CASSQGLAGGGEQFF
TRBV6-5	NA	TRBJ1-6	NA	TGTGCCAGCAGTTACTCCCAGCAGGGCAACCTCCACTTT	CASSYSQQGNLHF
TRBV2	NA	TRBJ1-1	NA	TGTGCCAGCAGTGTATGGAGTACGGCTGCTTTCTTT	CASSVWSTAAFF
TRBV5-1	TRBD1	TRBJ2-7	NA	TGCGCCAGCAGCGCGACAGGGCCCGAGCAGTACTTC	CASSATGPEQYF
TRBV27	NA	TRBJ1-5	NA	TGTGCCAGCAGTTTCCCAGGCCTGCCCCAGCATTTT	CASSFPGLPQHF
TRBV2	TRBD2	TRBJ2-1	NA	TGTGCCAGCAGTGTGGGGAATAGCGGGAGTTCTGAGCAGTTCTTC	CASSVGNSGSSEQFF
TRBV9	NA	TRBJ1-1	NA	TGTGCCAGCAGCGTAGGACCAGGGGCGAACACTGAAGCTTTCTTT	CASSVGPGANTEAFF
TRBV10-3	NA	TRBJ1-6	NA	TGTGCCATCAGGACAGGCCATAATTCACCCCTCCACTTT	CAIRTGHNSPLHF
TRBV7-2	NA	TRBJ2-3	NA	TGTGCCAGCAGCCGCGACAGCGTGGTTACAGATACGCAGTATTTT	CASSRDSVVTDTQYF
TRBV30	NA	TRBJ1-2	NA	TGTGCCTGGAGTGAGCCGGGAACGAACTATGGCTACACCTTC	CAWSEPGTNYGYTF
TRBV3-1/TRBV3-2	NA	TRBJ2-2	NA	TGTGCCAGCAGCCACGGGAACACCGGGGAGCTGTTTTTT	CASSHGNTGELFF
TRBV2	TRBD1	TRBJ1-5	NA	TGTGCCAGCGGGACCAGGGGGCGTCAGCCCCAGCATTTT	CASGTRGRQPQHF
TRBV19	TRBD1	TRBJ2-5	NA	TGTGCCAGTAGTCCTGGGACAGTTAGGGGAGAGTCCCAGTACTTC	CASSPGTVRGESQYF
TRBV6-5	TRBD1	TRBJ2-7	NA	TGTGCCAGCAGCCGGGACAGGGATCACGAGCAGTACTTC	CASSRDRDHEQYF
TRBV18	NA	TRBJ1-2	NA	TGTGCCAGCTCTCTACAGGGATGGTTGGATGGCTACACCTTC	CASSLQGWLDGYTF
TRBV5-1	NA	TRBJ2-2	NA	TGCGCCAGCAGCTTGGACGGCAGGCCTTTTAACACCGGGGAGCTGTTTTTT	CASSLDGRPFNTGELFF
TRBV7-7	TRBD2	TRBJ2-5	NA	TGTGCCAGCAGCTTTCAGGGACTAGCGGCCGAGACCCAGTACTTC	CASSFQGLAAETQYF
TRBV2	TRBD2	TRBJ2-5	NA	TGTGCCAGCCGTCCTTGGGATAGCGGGAAGCGTGAGGGTCAAGAGACCCAGTACTTC	CASRPWDSGKREGQETQYF
TRBV24-1	TRBD2	TRBJ2-3	NA	TGTGCCACCAGTGATTTTAAGACTAGCGGGAGCCCAGATACGCAGTATTTT	CATSDFKTSGSPDTQYF
TRBV5-4	TRBD1	TRBJ2-3	NA	TGTGCCAGCAGCCCCCGGGACAGTATTCATACGCAGTATTTT	CASSPRDSIHTQYF
TRBV7-2	NA	TRBJ2-1	NA	TGTGCCAGCAGCTTATATCTCTCCGGGAGTAACTACAATGAGCAGTTCTTC	CASSLYLSGSNYNEQFF
TRBV7-2	NA	TRBJ2-3	NA	TGTGCCAGCAGCCCAAGAGACAGACCCACAGATACGCAGTATTTT	CASSPRDRPTDTQYF
TRBV28	TRBD1	TRBJ1-2	NA	TGTGCCAGCAGTGTCGACAGGGACTATGGCTACACCTTC	CASSVDRDYGYTF